Listed below are T cell receptor beta chains from one sample, sequenced in a study of patients and donors after allogeneic stem cell transplantation. TCRdb itself ran the RT-PCR reads through MiXCR, one entry per CDR3 protein. Here the sample spans about 110,000 distinct CDR3 sequences, around 38% being singletons. What was sequenced was blood, either unsorted or a sorted T cell fraction (not recorded which). The receptors here all came from a human donor who was either an allogeneic HSCT recipient or a stem cell or donor lymphocyte infusion donor (not recorded which). It is not recorded whose cells these are; they may come from a transplant donor. Each CDR3 is given with its conserved first and last residue. A D gene is named only where the DNA matches it firmly. Some rows mark clone size as missing; the rest say once, few, many or name a class of expanded clone.

D gene: TRBD2; J gene: TRBJ2-1; clone size: -; V gene: TRBV7-8; CDR3 DNA: TGTGCCAGCAGCTCGGGACTAGGGGACAATGAGCAGTTCTTC; CDR3 protein: CASSSGLGDNEQFF
D gene: -; J gene: TRBJ2-1; clone size: -; V gene: TRBV20-1; CDR3 DNA: TGCAGTGCTAGCCACCTTAGGCGAAATGAGCAGTTCTTC; CDR3 protein: CSASHLRRNEQFF
D gene: -; J gene: TRBJ1-1; clone size: -; V gene: TRBV12-3/TRBV12-4; CDR3 DNA: TGTGCCAGCAGTTTAGTCCAGGGAGTGAACACTGAAGCTTTCTTT; CDR3 protein: CASSLVQGVNTEAFF
D gene: -; J gene: TRBJ2-1; clone size: -; V gene: TRBV29-1; CDR3 DNA: TGCAGCGTTGAACATGAGCAGTTCTTC; CDR3 protein: CSVEHEQFF
D gene: TRBD1; J gene: TRBJ1-5; clone size: -; V gene: TRBV6-5; CDR3 DNA: TGTGCCAGCAGAAAGGGGGCTTTTAGCAATCAGCCCCAGCATTTT; CDR3 protein: CASRKGAFSNQPQHF
D gene: -; J gene: TRBJ2-7; clone size: once; V gene: TRBV6-2/TRBV6-3; CDR3 DNA: TGTGCCAGCAGTTCGTCCGGATCCGGCGAGCAGTACTTC; CDR3 protein: CASSSSGSGEQYF
D gene: TRBD1; J gene: TRBJ1-1; clone size: few; V gene: TRBV6-6; CDR3 DNA: TGTGCCAGCAGTTACCCCGGGACAGGTAACACTGAAGCTTTCTTT; CDR3 protein: CASSYPGTGNTEAFF
D gene: TRBD1; J gene: TRBJ1-1; clone size: -; V gene: TRBV5-6; CDR3 DNA: TGTGCCAGCAGCTTGGGATGGACAGGGGGGACTGAAGCTTTCTTT; CDR3 protein: CASSLGWTGGTEAFF
D gene: -; J gene: TRBJ2-3; clone size: -; V gene: TRBV5-1; CDR3 DNA: TGCGCCAGCAGCCCCCGGGAGGGGGCGACAGATACGCAGTATTTT; CDR3 protein: CASSPREGATDTQYF
D gene: -; J gene: TRBJ1-5; clone size: few; V gene: TRBV20-1; CDR3 DNA: TGCAGTGCTAGCGGGGGCTCAGGGAGCAATCAGCCCCAGCATTTT; CDR3 protein: CSASGGSGSNQPQHF
D gene: -; J gene: TRBJ1-2; clone size: -; V gene: TRBV4-2; CDR3 DNA: TGTGCCAGCAGCCCCCTGTCCGAGGGGTATGGCTACACCTTC; CDR3 protein: CASSPLSEGYGYTF
D gene: TRBD2; J gene: TRBJ2-1; clone size: few; V gene: TRBV11-3; CDR3 DNA: TGTGCCAGCAGCTTCCGGACTAGCGGGAGGAATGAGCAGTTCTTC; CDR3 protein: CASSFRTSGRNEQFF
D gene: TRBD2; J gene: TRBJ2-1; clone size: -; V gene: TRBV20-1; CDR3 DNA: TGCAGTGTCTCAACTAGCGGGTATTACAATGAGCAGTTCTTC; CDR3 protein: CSVSTSGYYNEQFF
D gene: -; J gene: TRBJ2-1; clone size: once; V gene: TRBV7-9; CDR3 DNA: TGTGCCAGCAGCGTCCCCCGAACAGGGGGGGCCTACAATGAGCAGTTCTTC; CDR3 protein: CASSVPRTGGAYNEQFF
D gene: -; J gene: TRBJ1-5; clone size: -; V gene: TRBV7-2; CDR3 DNA: TGTGCCAGCAGCCAAAGGGGACCGCACGCGCCCCAGCATTTT; CDR3 protein: CASSQRGPHAPQHF
D gene: -; J gene: TRBJ1-2; clone size: many; V gene: TRBV12-3/TRBV12-4; CDR3 DNA: TGTGCCAGCAGCCTCTCTACGGACTATGGCTACACCTTC; CDR3 protein: CASSLSTDYGYTF
D gene: -; J gene: TRBJ2-3; clone size: -; V gene: TRBV20-1; CDR3 DNA: TGCAGTGCTAGAGTGGTTTCAGATACGCAGTATTTT; CDR3 protein: CSARVVSDTQYF
D gene: -; J gene: TRBJ1-1; clone size: few; V gene: TRBV20-1; CDR3 DNA: TGCAGTGCAAGTAGGGACGGGAACACTGAAGCTTTCTTT; CDR3 protein: CSASRDGNTEAFF
D gene: -; J gene: TRBJ2-2; clone size: -; V gene: TRBV4-3; CDR3 DNA: TGCGCCAGCAGCCAAGTAGGGCTAGATCCCACCGGGGAGCTGTTTTTT; CDR3 protein: CASSQVGLDPTGELFF
D gene: TRBD1; J gene: TRBJ1-5; clone size: -; V gene: TRBV12-3/TRBV12-4; CDR3 DNA: TGTGCCAGCAGGGGGACAGGGTATAATCAGCCCCAGCATTTT; CDR3 protein: CASRGTGYNQPQHF
D gene: TRBD2; J gene: TRBJ2-1; clone size: few; V gene: TRBV27; CDR3 DNA: TGTGCCAGCAGTTCCTCTAGCGGCAATGAGCAGTTCTTC; CDR3 protein: CASSSSSGNEQFF
D gene: -; J gene: TRBJ2-3; clone size: once; V gene: TRBV12-3/TRBV12-4; CDR3 DNA: TGTGCCAGCAGTTCCCGTGGCGGATTTCTCACAGATACGCAGTATTTT; CDR3 protein: CASSSRGGFLTDTQYF
D gene: TRBD1; J gene: TRBJ1-2; clone size: -; V gene: TRBV29-1; CDR3 DNA: TGCAGCGTTGTCATCTGGACAGGAGACAACTATGGCTACACCTTC; CDR3 protein: CSVVIWTGDNYGYTF
D gene: -; J gene: TRBJ1-2; clone size: -; V gene: TRBV7-9; CDR3 DNA: TGTGCCAGCAGCCTGGACCCTCCTAACTATGGCTACACCTTC; CDR3 protein: CASSLDPPNYGYTF
D gene: -; J gene: TRBJ1-5; clone size: few; V gene: TRBV10-3; CDR3 DNA: TGTGCCATCAGAAGCGAGAGCAATCAGCCCCAGCATTTT; CDR3 protein: CAIRSESNQPQHF
D gene: -; J gene: TRBJ2-1; clone size: -; V gene: TRBV21-1; CDR3 DNA: TGTGCCAGCAGCAACAGGGGTCATGAGCAGTTCTTC; CDR3 protein: CASSNRGHEQFF
D gene: TRBD1; J gene: TRBJ1-2; clone size: -; V gene: TRBV4-3; CDR3 DNA: TGCGCCAGCAGCCTATACAGGGGGCGCGACTATGGCTACACCTTC; CDR3 protein: CASSLYRGRDYGYTF
D gene: -; J gene: TRBJ1-5; clone size: few; V gene: TRBV6-6; CDR3 DNA: TGTGCCAGCAGTTACAAGGGGTCTAGCAATCAGCCCCAGCATTTT; CDR3 protein: CASSYKGSSNQPQHF
D gene: TRBD1; J gene: TRBJ2-1; clone size: -; V gene: TRBV6-2/TRBV6-3; CDR3 DNA: TGTGCCAGCAGGCAGGGGGCTAGTGAGCAGTTCTTC; CDR3 protein: CASRQGASEQFF
D gene: TRBD1; J gene: TRBJ2-7; clone size: few; V gene: TRBV18; CDR3 DNA: TGTGCCAGCTCGCTTATGGGACAGGGGAGAAGCGAGCAGTACTTC; CDR3 protein: CASSLMGQGRSEQYF
D gene: -; J gene: TRBJ1-5; clone size: -; V gene: TRBV27; CDR3 DNA: TGTGCCAGCAGTCCTCTGAGGAATAGCAATCAGCCCCAGCATTTT; CDR3 protein: CASSPLRNSNQPQHF
D gene: -; J gene: TRBJ2-1; clone size: -; V gene: TRBV20-1; CDR3 DNA: TGCAGTGCTTGGCCCCAGGGGAATGAGCAGTTCTTC; CDR3 protein: CSAWPQGNEQFF
D gene: TRBD1; J gene: TRBJ2-5; clone size: few; V gene: TRBV5-5; CDR3 DNA: TGTGCCAGCAGTAACCAGGGGGAAGTGACCCAGTACTTC; CDR3 protein: CASSNQGEVTQYF
D gene: -; J gene: TRBJ2-4; clone size: -; V gene: TRBV11-2; CDR3 DNA: TGTGCCAGCAGCTTATATCTCGATTCTTCGAAGGTTCAGTACTTC; CDR3 protein: CASSLYLDSSKVQYF
D gene: -; J gene: TRBJ2-5; clone size: few; V gene: TRBV4-1; CDR3 DNA: TGCGCCAGCAGCCCCACAGGGATCCAAGAGACCCAGTACTTC; CDR3 protein: CASSPTGIQETQYF
D gene: -; J gene: TRBJ1-2; clone size: -; V gene: TRBV18; CDR3 DNA: TGTGCCAGCTCACCGATTTCCAGAGATGGCTACACCTTC; CDR3 protein: CASSPISRDGYTF
D gene: -; J gene: TRBJ1-3; clone size: -; V gene: TRBV5-1; CDR3 DNA: TGCGCCAGCAGCCAGGGGTTCGGAAACACCATATATTTT; CDR3 protein: CASSQGFGNTIYF
D gene: TRBD2; J gene: TRBJ2-3; clone size: -; V gene: TRBV20-1; CDR3 DNA: TGCAGTGCACTAGCGGGAGGGTCAGATACGCAGTATTTT; CDR3 protein: CSALAGGSDTQYF
D gene: -; J gene: TRBJ2-5; clone size: -; V gene: TRBV7-6; CDR3 DNA: TGTGCCAGCAGCTTAGCAGGTCTATACCAAGAGACCCAGTACTTC; CDR3 protein: CASSLAGLYQETQYF
D gene: -; J gene: TRBJ1-5; clone size: -; V gene: TRBV15; CDR3 DNA: TGTGCCACCAGCATCGCAACGGGACCAGATCAGCCCCAGCATTTT; CDR3 protein: CATSIATGPDQPQHF
D gene: -; J gene: TRBJ2-2; clone size: -; V gene: TRBV12-3/TRBV12-4; CDR3 DNA: TGTGCCAGCAGATCCACAGGGACGAACACCGGGGAGCTGTTTTTT; CDR3 protein: CASRSTGTNTGELFF
D gene: -; J gene: TRBJ1-1; clone size: few; V gene: TRBV6-2/TRBV6-3; CDR3 DNA: TGTGCCAGCAGACGTAGCCCGGGAGCGACTGAAGCTTTCTTT; CDR3 protein: CASRRSPGATEAFF
D gene: -; J gene: TRBJ1-5; clone size: -; V gene: TRBV6-5; CDR3 DNA: TGTGCCAGCAGTCACTTAGAGGGCAATCAGCCCCAGCATTTT; CDR3 protein: CASSHLEGNQPQHF
D gene: -; J gene: TRBJ1-4; clone size: few; V gene: TRBV18; CDR3 DNA: TGTGCCAGCTCTGGGAGAGGTGATGAAAAACTGTTTTTT; CDR3 protein: CASSGRGDEKLFF
D gene: TRBD1; J gene: TRBJ2-2; clone size: -; V gene: TRBV29-1; CDR3 DNA: TGCAGCGTAGGACAGGGACCGAACACCGGGGAGCTGTTTTTT; CDR3 protein: CSVGQGPNTGELFF
D gene: -; J gene: TRBJ1-5; clone size: few; V gene: TRBV12-5; CDR3 DNA: TGTGCTAGTGGGATTGACGGATTAGATCAGCCCCAGCATTTT; CDR3 protein: CASGIDGLDQPQHF
D gene: -; J gene: TRBJ2-3; clone size: -; V gene: TRBV29-1; CDR3 DNA: TGCAGCGTCCAGGGTGTGGATACGCAGTATTTT; CDR3 protein: CSVQGVDTQYF
D gene: -; J gene: TRBJ1-6; clone size: few; V gene: TRBV6-6; CDR3 DNA: TGTGCCAGCAGCCTAACGGGTTCACCCCTCCACTTT; CDR3 protein: CASSLTGSPLHF
D gene: -; J gene: TRBJ2-3; clone size: -; V gene: TRBV4-3; CDR3 DNA: TGCGCCAGCAGGGACTACCACACAGATACGCAGTATTTT; CDR3 protein: CASRDYHTDTQYF
D gene: -; J gene: TRBJ2-1; clone size: few; V gene: TRBV27; CDR3 DNA: TGTGCCAGCAGTTTACGGGGAAGAGCCGACAATGAGCAGTTCTTC; CDR3 protein: CASSLRGRADNEQFF
D gene: TRBD1; J gene: TRBJ1-4; clone size: few; V gene: TRBV6-5; CDR3 DNA: TGTGCCAGCAGACCGGGACAGCTGGGTGAAAAACTGTTTTTT; CDR3 protein: CASRPGQLGEKLFF